The T cell receptor beta chain under discussion was sequenced for a study of T cells in Graves' hyperthyroidism and ophthalmopathy. This clonotype was found many times. What was amplified from RNA transcripts were TCR beta CDR3 regions. A first-round RT-PCR of the TCR CDR3 used the HTBI primer set. TCRdb fed the multiplex PCR reads into MiXCR, producing one record per CDR3 protein. This table has 100,000 to 140,000 distinct CDR3 sequences, about 15% appearing once. The germline CDR1 and CDR2 sequences are MDHEN and SYDVKM. The CDR3 runs to 14 residues. The V gene lost 5 bases and the J gene lost 0 bases, with 8 bases spanning the gap. Patients showing uncontrolled infection, other autoimmune disease, pregnancy or lactation were ineligible.

This chain links TRBV28 with TRBJ1-5; unclear D gene. Material for sequencing was blood. This TCR was recovered from a woman aged 45-65 years with Graves' hyperthyroidism. The CDR3 sequence is CASSETSSNQPQHF. CDR3 nucleotides: TGTGCCAGCAGTGAAACCAGTAGCAATCAGCCCCAGCATTTT.